The clone carrying this T cell receptor beta chain has only one observation. With 7 bases clipped from V and 7 bases from J, the junction kept 7 bases outside the gene matches. The CDR3 covers 14 residues. Germline CDR1 reads MNHEY; CDR2 reads SVGAGI. Assay used: immunoSEQ multiplex PCR; TCRdb lists only in-frame clones, some missing. The sample has 150,000 to 190,000 clones, more than 85% seen once; the top ten hold about 1.6%. These data originate in a study of T cell responses to AZD1222 COVID-19 vaccine. The sequencing here drew on peripheral blood, taken 28 days after the second AZD1222 dose. This sequence was found in an adult who received the AZD1222 COVID-19 vaccine. J is TRBJ2-1 and V is TRBV6-5, with 10 bases lining up with TRBD2. As DNA, the CDR3 is TGTGCCAGCAAACCTACAGCGGGAGGGAATGAGCAGTTCTTC. It encodes CASKPTAGGNEQFF.